Below, 17 T cell receptor beta chains from the same sample are listed, as sequenced in a study of OX40 agonist ivuxolimab in advanced cancers. The protocol was immunoSEQ multiplex PCR, while the TCRdb copy is restricted to in-frame clones and leaves out a portion. This sample carries roughly 66,000 clones, approximately 78% of them seen once, and the ten largest clones take approximately 6.3%. The sample was CD4+ or CD8+ T cells sorted from blood, taken in a trial of the OX40 agonist ivuxolimab. The receptors were gathered from an adult with an advanced solid tumor such as melanoma, head and neck, liver or kidney cancer.

This clone came up once. V gene TRBV5-5 combines with J gene TRBJ2-2; 8 nucleotides match TRBD2. The V gene's germline CDR1 is SGHKS and CDR2 YYEKEE (reference sequence). The CDR3 is 14 amino acids. V gave up 5 bases and J gave up 7 bases; unmatched junction bases: 7. The CDR3 nucleotides read TGTGCCAGCAGGGGAGCGGGAGCTATCGGGGAGCTGTTTTTT. Amino acids: CASRGAGAIGELFF.

To note about this clone: One end of the junction is discordant with germline, which a read error may explain. J is TRBJ1-2 and V is TRBV28; D is unresolved. CDR1 and CDR2 from the germline V gene are MDHEN and SYDVKM. The CDR3 has 13 amino acids. In DNA form, the CDR3 reads TGTGCCAGCAGTTTAATGGCAAAAAGATCCGTCTCCTTC. Its translation is CASSLMAKRSVSF.

The rearrangement uses TRBV7-2 and TRBJ2-5; D gene uncertain. Per the germline V gene, CDR1 is SGHTA and CDR2 is FQGNSA. V was trimmed by 4 bases and J by 2 bases, leaving 11 bases between them. The CDR3 loop spans 14 amino acids. The CDR3 protein is CASSYKTGQETQYF. Here the CDR3 DNA reads TGTGCCAGCAGCTACAAGACTGGACAAGAGACCCAGTACTTC.

This clone was detected a few times. V usage is TRBV2 and J usage is TRBJ1-1; TRBD1 matches 7 bases. Germline CDR1 is SNHLY and CDR2 is FYNNEI. CDR3 length: 14 residues. V shed 4 bases and J 1 base; nucleotides not matched to a gene: 3. In DNA, the CDR3 is TGTGCCAGCAGTGCTTCAGGGGGGAACACTGAAGCTTTCTTT. It translates to CASSASGGNTEAFF.

The chain couples TRBV4-2 to TRBJ1-2, with D possibly TRBD1 on 6 matching bases. There are 18 residues in the CDR3. The V end lost 5 bases, the J end lost 1 base, and 23 bases lay between the germline ends. Germline V gives CDR1 LGHNA, CDR2 YNFKEQ. CDR3 region: CASSYDGGRGGNNYGYTF. CDR3 nucleotide sequence: TGTGCCAGCAGCTACGACGGGGGGCGCGGGGGGAATAACTATGGCTACACCTTC.

This chain links TRBV6-5 with TRBJ1-2; no clear D. The CDR3 is 13 residues long. From germline, CDR1 is MNHEY and CDR2 SVGAGI. V was pared by 11 bases and J by 0 bases, with 13 bases between. CDR3 sequence reads: CASRAWANYGYTF. DNA of the CDR3: TGTGCCTCGAGGGCTTGGGCTAACTATGGCTACACCTTC.

The genes are TRBV5-1 and TRBJ1-1, with 10 bases identical to TRBD1. The junction had 4 bases not matched to a gene; V was cut back by 0 bases and J by 5 bases. The CDR3 length is 15 residues. CDR1 SGHRS and CDR2 YFSETQ come from the germline V gene. CDR3 protein: CASSLGDRGRTEAFF. In nucleotides, the CDR3 is TGCGCCAGCAGCTTGGGGGACAGGGGAAGAACTGAAGCTTTCTTT.

The chain has TRBV6-1 and TRBJ2-4; D is possibly TRBD2 (5 bases). There are 20 residues in the CDR3. Looked up from germline, CDR1 is MNHNS and CDR2 is SASEGT. Between the trimmed V and J ends, which lost 0 bases and 1 base, there was a span of 22 bases. The CDR3 sequence is CASSEAPTRVGVGAKNIQYF. In nucleotides, the CDR3 is TGTGCCAGCAGTGAAGCACCAACCCGGGTCGGGGTCGGGGCCAAAAACATTCAGTACTTC.

The CDR3 protein is CASSREEGRREQYV. In DNA form, the CDR3 reads TGTGCCAGCAGCCGGGAGGAAGGGCGCCGCGAGCAGTACGTC. The rearrangement links TRBV21-1 to TRBJ2-7; TRBD2, the D gene given by the table, was not confirmed from the DNA. TRBV21-1 is noted as a pseudogene. The CDR3 sequence is 14 residues long.

The J gene is TRBJ1-1, the V gene TRBV7-9; 9 bases are a match to TRBD1. The CDR3 sequence is 16 residues long. V lost 3 bases and J lost 1; bases outside the gene matches: 6. Per the germline V gene, CDR1 is SEHNR and CDR2 is FQNEAQ (reference sequence). CDR3 in amino acids: CASSLDPGQGNTEAFF. The CDR3 bases are TGTGCCAGCAGCTTGGACCCGGGACAGGGGAACACTGAAGCTTTCTTT.

The rearrangement uses TRBV2 and TRBJ2-1; 12 bases are shared with TRBD2. J lost 9 bases, V lost 3 bases, and 9 bases had no gene match. This CDR3 comprises 16 residues. CDR1 and CDR2 (germline): SNHLY, FYNNEI. The CDR3 DNA reads as TGTGCCAGCAGTGATGTGGGTACTAGCGGGGGGTTTGAGCAGTTCTTC. Its protein is CASSDVGTSGGFEQFF.

This clone was recorded a few times. The chain joins TRBV27 to TRBJ1-4, with D uncertain. CDR1 MNHEY and CDR2 SMNVEV come from the germline V gene (reference sequence). Trimming left V 6 bases short and J 5 bases short, with 13 bases between. The CDR3 runs 14 residues. The CDR3 DNA reads TGTGCCAGCAGCTCACCGTCAAGGAATGAAAAACTGTTTTTT. Its protein is CASSSPSRNEKLFF.

This chain connects TRBV5-4 to TRBJ2-7; D not resolved. Germline V gene lookup returns CDR1 SGHNT and CDR2 YYREEE (reference sequence). V was pared by 0 bases and J by 6 bases, with 16 bases between. The CDR3 spans 15 residues. For the CDR3, the DNA is TGTGCCAGCAGCTTGGGTCCGTCCACGACGACCGAGCAGTACTTC. Its protein is CASSLGPSTTTEQYF. The variable domain in full, completed from reference TRBV5-4 and TRBJ2-7, reads ETGVTQSPTHLIKTRGQQVTLRCSSQSGHNTVSWYQQALGQGPQFIFQYYREEENGRGNFPPRFSGLQFPNYSSELNVNALELDDSALYLCASSLGPSTTTEQYFGPGTRLTVT.

The chain recombines TRBV7-9 with TRBJ2-2; 9 bases match TRBD1. The J segment lost 2 bases and the V segment lost 7 bases, leaving 5 bases of the junction unmatched. The V gene's germline CDR1 is SEHNR and CDR2 FQNEAQ (reference sequence). This CDR3 contains 15 residues. This CDR3 is CASTVQGANTGELFF. The CDR3 nucleotides read TGTGCCAGCACCGTACAGGGGGCTAACACCGGGGAGCTGTTTTTT.

This clone showed up just a few times. The V and J genes are TRBV7-2 and TRBJ1-5; D unclear. Per the germline V gene, CDR1 is SGHTA and CDR2 is FQGNSA. V lost 5 bases and J lost 6, with 11 bases in between. The CDR3 sequence is 13 residues long. CDR3 DNA: TGTGCCAGCAGCCTAGATTCAGTTCAGCCCCAGCATTTT. It yields the protein CASSLDSVQPQHF.

The CDR3 DNA sequence: TGTGCCATCAGTGAGACTATCCAAGAGACCCAGTACTTC. This sequence encodes CAISETIQETQYF. The J gene is TRBJ2-5, the V gene TRBV10-3; D not certain. This CDR3 has 13 residues. The germline V and J ends were trimmed by 2 bases and 1 base, with 5 bases remaining between them. Germline V gene data show CDR1 as ENHRY and CDR2 as SYGVKD.

The V and J genes are TRBV7-2 and TRBJ2-2; 8 bases are shared with TRBD1. This CDR3 is 15 amino acids long. V dropped 5 bases and J dropped 3; count of bases not matched to a gene: 5. CDR1 is SGHTA and CDR2 is FQGNSA in the germline V gene. DNA of the CDR3: TGTGCCAGCAGCCCATCGACAGGGGACACCGGGGAGCTGTTTTTT. Its protein product is CASSPSTGDTGELFF.